This T cell receptor beta chain was retrieved from a study of T cell responses to AZD1222 COVID-19 vaccine (dated by TCRdb to 2020 to 2022). Background on the whole study: AZD1222 recipients with second doses at about 4 weeks or about 12 weeks were pooled, because spike-specific TCR depth and breadth did not differ between schedules. Trial participants were enrolled into age subgroups of 18-55, 56-69 and 70-plus years, which contained about 150, 28 and 57 TCR-sequenced participants, respectively. TCR sequencing was performed for 233 trial participants, of whom some 200 were given two doses of AZD1222 and roughly 25 were given two doses of MenACWY control vaccine. Broader findings and caveats from the paper: The vaccine-associated CD4 TCRs covered the entire spike protein, and the dominant responses fell in regions 160-218 and 743-854. In the small 56-69-year group, the increase in depth fell short of significance, most likely because of low power. Reportedly, close to half of the unique spike-specific TCRs recognized epitopes lying outside the regions that are mutated in the B.1.351 and B.1.1.7 variants. After two AZD1222 doses, spike-specific TCR breadth and depth were significantly higher than at day 0 and than in MenACWY recipients. Participants were mostly white British, with more females than males. The authors suggested clonal diversity may have been underestimated. Because no day 14 peak-response samples were available, repertoires were characterized only after the peak T cell response. Conclusions about previously exposed vaccinees are limited, since just 5 or 6 AZD1222 recipients were seropositive for SARS-CoV-2 at baseline.

The CDR3 regions of human TCRbeta chains were analyzed by immunosequencing. Per the authors' processing: TCRs in the repertoires were matched against a reference library of SARS-CoV-2-specific TCRs that had been generated with the MIRA antigen-specificity platform. Breadth was defined as the fraction of unique TCRs that were SARS-CoV-2-associated. Depth was defined as the fraction of total T cells that were SARS-CoV-2-associated. Each spike-specific TCR was assigned to its reactive spike region and to a CD4 or CD8 class using the MIRA data. Log10-transformed breadth and depth values were compared by one-way ANOVA with Sidak's multiple comparisons tests. This is the immuneACCESS table as TCRdb keeps it, with only in-frame sequences that have V and J called. A part of the clones is gone; compared with another copy, unresolved V genes explain less than half, and the rest is unexplained. That table is the source of V, J and clone size, and D and trimming were worked out from the DNA. The sample data list approximately 160,000 clones, and about 90% of these were observed just once. The ten largest account for 5% of the sample.

Inclusive of the bounding cysteine and phenylalanine, the CDR3 is 13 residues long. This entry keeps only the CDR3 DNA: 39 bases, framed from base 1. The V end loses 4 bases and the J end loses 3 bases, and a stretch of 10 bases separates them. On this clone itself: The clone's antigen remains unknown. Base qualities were left out, and no much larger clone turns up one base away.

Explained via the paper, the time point label denotes: baseline before first vaccination. Samples from vaccinated people were obtained from the UK trials COV001 and COV002, which included a single-blind randomized controlled phase 2/3 trial of AZD1222 (ChAdOx1 nCoV-19) in healthy adults. For TCRbeta chain sequencing, PBMC samples were collected from trial participants at day 0 and at day 28 after the second dose. The origin of this receptor is an adult in good health. The chain links TRBV12-3 or TRBV12-4 with TRBJ2-7; TRBD1 is a possible D gene, resting on 5 matching bases. The sample here was peripheral blood, taken on day 0 of AZD1222 vaccination. The DNA sequence reads TGTGCCAGCAGTTCCACAGGATACTACGAGCAGTACTTC. It codes for CASSSTGYYEQYF.